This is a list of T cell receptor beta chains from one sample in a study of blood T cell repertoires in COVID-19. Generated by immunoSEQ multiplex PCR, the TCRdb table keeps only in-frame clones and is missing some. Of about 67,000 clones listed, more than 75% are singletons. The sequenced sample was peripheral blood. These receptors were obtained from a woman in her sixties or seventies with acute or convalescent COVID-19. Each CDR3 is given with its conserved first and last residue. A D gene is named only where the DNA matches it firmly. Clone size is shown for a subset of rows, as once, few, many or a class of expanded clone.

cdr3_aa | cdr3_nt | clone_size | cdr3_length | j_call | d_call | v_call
CASSQVAGPGNTIYF | TGCGCCAGCAGCCAAGTCGCGGGGCCAGGAAACACCATATATTTT | few | 15 | TRBJ1-3 | - | TRBV4-3
CASSETSVEQFF | TGTGCCAGCAGTGAGACTAGCGTTGAGCAGTTCTTC | - | 12 | TRBJ2-1 | TRBD2 | TRBV2
CAISKTGALTGELFF | TGTGCCATCAGTAAAACAGGTGCACTCACCGGGGAGCTGTTTTTT | - | 15 | TRBJ2-2 | - | TRBV10-3
CASLPYPGQNTGELFF | TGCGCCAGCCTACCTTACCCGGGACAGAACACCGGGGAGCTGTTTTTT | - | 16 | TRBJ2-2 | - | TRBV5-1
CASSKREGDTQYF | TGTGCCAGCAGTAAACGGGAGGGAGATACGCAGTATTTT | few | 13 | TRBJ2-3 | TRBD2 | TRBV6-4
CASSPLTSGGHEQFF | TGCGCCAGCAGCCCCTTGACTAGCGGGGGACATGAGCAGTTCTTC | - | 15 | TRBJ2-1 | TRBD2 | TRBV5-1
CASSFPSGGRPAFF | TGTGCCAGCAGTTTCCCATCCGGGGGGCGCCCGGCTTTCTTT | - | 14 | TRBJ1-1 | - | TRBV6-2/TRBV6-3
CASSYSISLITDTQYF | TGTGCCAGCAGTTACTCGATTAGCCTAATCACAGATACGCAGTATTTT | - | 16 | TRBJ2-3 | - | TRBV6-2/TRBV6-3
CASSYEEGSPLHF | TGTGCCAGCAGTTACGAGGAGGGCTCACCCCTCCACTTT | few | 13 | TRBJ1-6 | - | TRBV6-5
CASSYGPNPSYEQYF | TGTGCCAGCAGTTACGGGCCGAATCCCTCCTACGAGCAGTACTTC | - | 15 | TRBJ2-7 | - | TRBV6-5
CASTAGQGDYNEQFF | TGTGCCAGCACGGCGGGACAGGGAGACTACAATGAGCAGTTCTTC | - | 15 | TRBJ2-1 | TRBD1 | TRBV6-5